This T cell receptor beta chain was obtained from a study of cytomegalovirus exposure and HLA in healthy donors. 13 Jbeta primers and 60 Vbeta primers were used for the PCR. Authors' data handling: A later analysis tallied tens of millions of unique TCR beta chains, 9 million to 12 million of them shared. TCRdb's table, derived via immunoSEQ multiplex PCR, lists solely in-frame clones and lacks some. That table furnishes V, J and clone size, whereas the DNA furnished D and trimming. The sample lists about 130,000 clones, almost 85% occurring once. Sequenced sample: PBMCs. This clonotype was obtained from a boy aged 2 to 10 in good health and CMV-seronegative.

The CDR3 nucleotides read TGCGCCAGCAGCCCGAGAATTGCAACTAATGAAAAACTGTTTTTT. This sequence encodes CASSPRIATNEKLFF. The V gene is TRBV5-1, the J gene TRBJ1-4, with D hard to call. Germline V gene sequence: CDR1 SGHRS, CDR2 YFSETQ. Between the trimmed V and J ends, which lost 4 bases and 0 bases, there was a span of 10 bases. This CDR3 comprises 15 residues.